A selection of T cell receptor beta chains follows, all from one sample in a study of cytomegalovirus exposure and HLA in healthy donors. Clones were sequenced by immunoSEQ multiplex PCR, and TCRdb holds only the in-frame ones, with some missing. The sample lists more than 95,000 clones, around 80% occurring once. The sequenced sample consisted of PBMCs. All receptors derive from a man aged 30-40 years in good health and CMV-seropositive. Both conserved end residues are part of each CDR3. Each record gives: CDR3 length, J gene, clone size, D gene, V gene, CDR3 protein, CDR3 DNA. The D gene is left open where the match is weak. The size entry is marked missing in some rows and otherwise reads once, few, many or a size class.

cdr3_length: 14; j_call: TRBJ1-5; clone_size: -; d_call: TRBD1; v_call: TRBV7-9; cdr3_aa: CASSRDSSNQPQHF; cdr3_nt: TGTGCCAGCAGCCGGGACAGTAGCAATCAGCCCCAGCATTTT
cdr3_length: 16; j_call: TRBJ2-6; clone_size: few; d_call: TRBD1; v_call: TRBV4-2; cdr3_aa: CASSQDQGAGANVLTF; cdr3_nt: TGTGCCAGCAGCCAAGATCAGGGGGCTGGGGCCAACGTCCTGACTTTC
cdr3_length: 13; j_call: TRBJ1-5; clone_size: -; d_call: TRBD1; v_call: TRBV27; cdr3_aa: CASSRDRGQPQHF; cdr3_nt: TGTGCCAGCAGCAGGGACAGGGGACAGCCCCAGCATTTT
cdr3_length: 15; j_call: TRBJ2-2; clone_size: -; d_call: TRBD2; v_call: TRBV9; cdr3_aa: CASSPGLAAAGELFF; cdr3_nt: TGTGCCAGCAGCCCCGGACTAGCGGCGGCCGGGGAGCTGTTTTTT
cdr3_length: 15; j_call: TRBJ1-1; clone_size: -; d_call: -; v_call: TRBV27; cdr3_aa: CASSPLGAMNTEAFF; cdr3_nt: TGTGCCAGCAGTCCCCTGGGGGCAATGAACACTGAAGCTTTCTTT
cdr3_length: 15; j_call: TRBJ2-5; clone_size: -; d_call: TRBD1; v_call: TRBV30; cdr3_aa: CAWDPGQGAGETQYF; cdr3_nt: TGTGCCTGGGATCCCGGGCAGGGGGCCGGGGAGACCCAGTACTTC
cdr3_length: 14; j_call: TRBJ2-1; clone_size: -; d_call: TRBD2; v_call: TRBV2; cdr3_aa: CASNLGLGNNEQFF; cdr3_nt: TGTGCCAGCAACCTGGGACTAGGAAACAATGAGCAGTTCTTC
cdr3_length: 15; j_call: TRBJ2-2; clone_size: -; d_call: -; v_call: TRBV27; cdr3_aa: CASSLAGLNTGELFF; cdr3_nt: TGTGCCAGCAGTTTGGCGGGGCTGAACACCGGGGAGCTGTTTTTT
cdr3_length: 11; j_call: TRBJ2-7; clone_size: -; d_call: -; v_call: TRBV5-1; cdr3_aa: CASPITYEQYF; cdr3_nt: TGCGCCAGCCCTATTACCTACGAGCAGTACTTC
cdr3_length: 12; j_call: TRBJ1-3; clone_size: -; d_call: TRBD1; v_call: TRBV29-1; cdr3_aa: CSVETGGYTIYF; cdr3_nt: TGCAGCGTTGAGACAGGGGGTTACACCATATATTTT
cdr3_length: 13; j_call: TRBJ2-1; clone_size: once; d_call: -; v_call: TRBV6-1; cdr3_aa: CASSDKRRDEQFF; cdr3_nt: TGTGCCAGCAGTGACAAGCGTAGAGATGAGCAGTTCTTC
cdr3_length: 15; j_call: TRBJ2-5; clone_size: -; d_call: TRBD1; v_call: TRBV15; cdr3_aa: CATSRRTGGTETQYF; cdr3_nt: TGTGCCACCAGCAGACGGACAGGGGGCACAGAGACCCAGTACTTC
cdr3_length: 17; j_call: TRBJ2-3; clone_size: once; d_call: -; v_call: TRBV4-2; cdr3_aa: CASSQDPGGARTDTQYF; cdr3_nt: TGTGCCAGCAGCCAAGATCCAGGAGGGGCAAGGACAGATACGCAGTATTTT
cdr3_length: 12; j_call: TRBJ2-7; clone_size: -; d_call: -; v_call: TRBV7-2; cdr3_aa: CASSQNSYEQYF; cdr3_nt: TGTGCCAGCAGCCAGAACTCCTACGAGCAGTACTTC
cdr3_length: 14; j_call: TRBJ1-2; clone_size: -; d_call: TRBD1; v_call: TRBV18; cdr3_aa: CASSPLTGGDGYTF; cdr3_nt: TGTGCCAGCTCACCCCTGACAGGGGGCGATGGCTACACCTTC
cdr3_length: 13; j_call: TRBJ2-7; clone_size: -; d_call: -; v_call: TRBV5-6; cdr3_aa: CASSLVRGDEQYF; cdr3_nt: TGTGCCAGCAGCTTGGTCAGGGGGGACGAGCAGTACTTC
cdr3_length: 14; j_call: TRBJ1-4; clone_size: -; d_call: -; v_call: TRBV18; cdr3_aa: CASCKGATNEKLFF; cdr3_nt: TGTGCCAGCTGTAAGGGGGCAACTAATGAAAAACTGTTTTTT
cdr3_length: 17; j_call: TRBJ2-4; clone_size: -; d_call: TRBD1; v_call: TRBV10-2; cdr3_aa: CASSELPGQGTQNIQYF; cdr3_nt: TGCGCCAGCAGTGAGCTACCGGGACAGGGTACCCAAAACATTCAGTACTTC
cdr3_length: 15; j_call: TRBJ2-7; clone_size: -; d_call: -; v_call: TRBV14; cdr3_aa: CASSQRDQGWYEQYF; cdr3_nt: TGTGCCAGCAGCCAAAGAGACCAGGGATGGTACGAGCAGTACTTC
cdr3_length: 15; j_call: TRBJ2-7; clone_size: -; d_call: TRBD1; v_call: TRBV5-1; cdr3_aa: CASSLRGTGDGEQYF; cdr3_nt: TGCGCCAGCAGCTTGCGGGGGACAGGGGACGGCGAGCAGTACTTC
cdr3_length: 12; j_call: TRBJ2-3; clone_size: -; d_call: -; v_call: TRBV25-1; cdr3_aa: CASRRGTDTQYF; cdr3_nt: TGTGCCAGCAGGCGCGGCACAGATACGCAGTATTTT
cdr3_length: 15; j_call: TRBJ2-1; clone_size: once; d_call: TRBD2; v_call: TRBV7-2; cdr3_aa: CASSINLAVSNEQFF; cdr3_nt: TGTGCCAGCAGCATTAATCTAGCGGTTAGCAATGAGCAGTTCTTC
cdr3_length: 12; j_call: TRBJ2-7; clone_size: -; d_call: -; v_call: TRBV7-8; cdr3_aa: CASSFNNYEQYF; cdr3_nt: TGTGCCAGCAGCTTTAATAACTACGAGCAGTACTTC
cdr3_length: 16; j_call: TRBJ2-2; clone_size: -; d_call: TRBD2; v_call: TRBV2; cdr3_aa: CASSLSGAANTGELFF; cdr3_nt: TGTGCCAGCAGTTTAAGCGGGGCAGCGAACACCGGGGAGCTGTTTTTT
cdr3_length: 15; j_call: TRBJ2-1; clone_size: -; d_call: TRBD2; v_call: TRBV7-3; cdr3_aa: CASSPGLAGGNEQFF; cdr3_nt: TGTGCCAGCAGCCCCGGACTAGCGGGGGGGAATGAGCAGTTCTTC
cdr3_length: 15; j_call: TRBJ2-1; clone_size: few; d_call: -; v_call: TRBV5-1; cdr3_aa: CASSLAGERYNEQFF; cdr3_nt: TGCGCCAGCAGCTTGGCCGGGGAAAGGTACAATGAGCAGTTCTTC